A selection of T cell receptor beta chains follows, all from one sample in a study of early T cells in non-severe SARS-CoV-2 infection. MiXCR, run by TCRdb on the 5' RACE reads, gives a single entry per CDR3 protein. The repertoire holds tens of thousands of distinct CDR3 sequences, with around 6.3% as singletons. The specimen comprised whole blood, sampled at baseline. Receptor source: an adult who was a healthcare worker with PCR-confirmed SARS-CoV-2 infection or an uninfected control (not recorded which). Each CDR3 is given with its conserved first and last residue. Each record gives: D gene, J gene, V gene, CDR3 protein. The D gene is left open where the match is weak.

d_call: TRBD1
j_call: TRBJ2-3
v_call: TRBV12-5
cdr3_aa: CASGFGQGTDTQYF

d_call: NA
j_call: TRBJ1-4
v_call: TRBV5-4
cdr3_aa: CASSLDQTTNEKLFF

d_call: TRBD1
j_call: TRBJ2-3
v_call: TRBV7-9
cdr3_aa: CASSSWRTGSGDTQYF

d_call: NA
j_call: TRBJ2-7
v_call: TRBV27
cdr3_aa: CASSSRDGFYEQYF

d_call: TRBD2
j_call: TRBJ2-5
v_call: TRBV20-1
cdr3_aa: CSAPGTQLAGEETQYF

d_call: NA
j_call: TRBJ1-2
v_call: TRBV20-1
cdr3_aa: CSARDPGYGYTF

d_call: TRBD1
j_call: TRBJ2-7
v_call: TRBV4-2
cdr3_aa: CASSPSRDRVPYEQYF

d_call: NA
j_call: TRBJ2-1
v_call: TRBV2
cdr3_aa: CASSVGSHEQFF

d_call: TRBD1
j_call: TRBJ2-7
v_call: TRBV30
cdr3_aa: CAWRPDRTYEQYF

d_call: TRBD1
j_call: TRBJ1-5
v_call: TRBV20-1
cdr3_aa: CSASGGQSLNQPQHF

d_call: NA
j_call: TRBJ2-7
v_call: TRBV20-1
cdr3_aa: CSARRQDQTYEQYF

d_call: TRBD1
j_call: TRBJ2-7
v_call: TRBV30
cdr3_aa: CAWRKTGVAYEQYF

d_call: TRBD2
j_call: TRBJ2-1
v_call: TRBV6-2/TRBV6-3
cdr3_aa: CASSTAGGGEQFF

d_call: TRBD2
j_call: TRBJ2-7
v_call: TRBV28
cdr3_aa: CASSLVAGLNEQYF

d_call: NA
j_call: TRBJ2-7
v_call: TRBV2
cdr3_aa: CASSANRAYEQYF

d_call: TRBD2
j_call: TRBJ2-1
v_call: TRBV4-3
cdr3_aa: CASRQAGGPSDEQFF

d_call: NA
j_call: TRBJ2-4
v_call: TRBV20-1
cdr3_aa: CSARDELVMNF

d_call: NA
j_call: TRBJ1-1
v_call: TRBV4-1
cdr3_aa: CASSQGGAPVFSEAFF

d_call: TRBD2
j_call: TRBJ2-3
v_call: TRBV7-2
cdr3_aa: CASSPQTSGGDTQYF

d_call: TRBD1
j_call: TRBJ2-5
v_call: TRBV7-6
cdr3_aa: CASSTRQGRQETQYF

d_call: TRBD2
j_call: TRBJ2-3
v_call: TRBV5-5
cdr3_aa: CASSGTSVRDTQYF

d_call: NA
j_call: TRBJ2-5
v_call: TRBV20-1
cdr3_aa: CSAGRTQETQYF

d_call: TRBD2
j_call: TRBJ2-1
v_call: TRBV2
cdr3_aa: CAQRTSEYNEQFF

d_call: NA
j_call: TRBJ2-3
v_call: TRBV4-2
cdr3_aa: CASSHPSPGLSGDTQYF

d_call: NA
j_call: TRBJ1-1
v_call: TRBV7-6
cdr3_aa: CASSFFPWVRDTNTEAFF

d_call: NA
j_call: TRBJ1-1
v_call: TRBV7-2
cdr3_aa: CASNSSPRNTEAFF

d_call: TRBD2
j_call: TRBJ2-7
v_call: TRBV3-1
cdr3_aa: CASSPLGTSLNEQYF

d_call: TRBD2
j_call: TRBJ2-5
v_call: TRBV15
cdr3_aa: CATSGLTSGTKTQYF

d_call: NA
j_call: TRBJ1-6
v_call: TRBV20-1
cdr3_aa: CSVGRQNDNSPLHF

d_call: NA
j_call: TRBJ1-1
v_call: TRBV7-2
cdr3_aa: CASSKSGAGNTEAFF

d_call: TRBD1
j_call: TRBJ1-2
v_call: TRBV6-1
cdr3_aa: CASRVRQGSDGYTF

d_call: TRBD1
j_call: TRBJ1-1
v_call: TRBV25-1
cdr3_aa: CASRGTGGEAFF

d_call: NA
j_call: TRBJ2-7
v_call: TRBV12-3/TRBV12-4
cdr3_aa: CASSLKGVGVEQYF

d_call: NA
j_call: TRBJ2-1
v_call: TRBV4-2
cdr3_aa: CASSQVVSFDEQFF

d_call: TRBD1
j_call: TRBJ2-1
v_call: TRBV12-3/TRBV12-4
cdr3_aa: CASSIGTGGAQRLWYNEQFF

d_call: NA
j_call: TRBJ2-7
v_call: TRBV5-5
cdr3_aa: CASSLSGGYEQYF

d_call: TRBD2
j_call: TRBJ2-5
v_call: TRBV20-1
cdr3_aa: CSARDTTSGISKEETQYF

d_call: NA
j_call: TRBJ2-2
v_call: TRBV27
cdr3_aa: CASSLWGTSTRELFF

d_call: TRBD1
j_call: TRBJ1-6
v_call: TRBV9
cdr3_aa: CASSGRTGGFDSPLHF

d_call: NA
j_call: TRBJ2-1
v_call: TRBV7-8
cdr3_aa: CASSLSWGEQFF

d_call: NA
j_call: TRBJ2-7
v_call: TRBV7-6
cdr3_aa: CASSARTLYEQYF

d_call: NA
j_call: TRBJ1-1
v_call: TRBV7-2
cdr3_aa: CASSLGGGPTEAFF

d_call: NA
j_call: TRBJ2-7
v_call: TRBV6-5
cdr3_aa: CASSWGPYEQYF

d_call: TRBD2
j_call: TRBJ2-2
v_call: TRBV20-1
cdr3_aa: CSAGPLAGRTGELFF

d_call: NA
j_call: TRBJ2-2
v_call: TRBV12-3/TRBV12-4
cdr3_aa: CATYVSTGELFF

d_call: NA
j_call: TRBJ1-2
v_call: TRBV20-1
cdr3_aa: CSAREDFYGYTF

d_call: NA
j_call: TRBJ2-5
v_call: TRBV29-1
cdr3_aa: CSVSDSLRETQYF

d_call: NA
j_call: TRBJ2-3
v_call: TRBV7-6
cdr3_aa: CASSLFVPGSTDTQYF

d_call: NA
j_call: TRBJ2-7
v_call: TRBV10-3
cdr3_aa: CAISRAPGSSYEQYF

d_call: NA
j_call: TRBJ2-3
v_call: TRBV11-2
cdr3_aa: CASSHLTQYF

d_call: NA
j_call: TRBJ2-3
v_call: TRBV4-3
cdr3_aa: CASSQDIMGNKEDTDTQYF

d_call: NA
j_call: TRBJ2-3
v_call: TRBV7-8
cdr3_aa: CASSSRRSDTQYF

d_call: TRBD1
j_call: TRBJ1-1
v_call: TRBV10-3
cdr3_aa: CAIKGQGATEAFF

d_call: NA
j_call: TRBJ2-7
v_call: TRBV7-2
cdr3_aa: CASSSEDKGVYEQYF